A selection of T cell receptor beta chains follows, all from one sample in a study of blood T cell repertoires in COVID-19. The table came from immunoSEQ multiplex PCR; TCRdb's copy has only in-frame clones and leaves some out. Of roughly 190,000 clones in the sample, about 85% were seen once. Material for sequencing was peripheral blood. These receptors originate from a woman aged 70-85 years with COVID-19, enrolled during active disease. CDR3s include the opening cysteine and the closing phenylalanine or tryptophan. The D gene is left open where the match is weak. A clone size is listed for some rows: how often the clone was seen (once, few, many), or a class if it is expanded.

V	J	size	D	DNA	CDR3
TRBV27	TRBJ1-1	NA	NA	TGTGCCAGCAGTTTCCTACCCTTATATATGAACACTGAAGCTTTCTTT	CASSFLPLYMNTEAFF
TRBV5-5	TRBJ1-6	NA	NA	TGTGCCAGCAGCTTGGACAGGCCTAATTCACCCCTCCACTTT	CASSLDRPNSPLHF
TRBV4-2	TRBJ2-7	NA	TRBD1	TGTGCCAGCAGCCAATCGACAGGGAGCTCCTACGAGCAGTACTTC	CASSQSTGSSYEQYF
TRBV27	TRBJ2-1	few	TRBD2	TGTGCCAGCAGTTCACTGGGACTAGCGGGCTTCAATGAGCAGTTCTTC	CASSSLGLAGFNEQFF
TRBV5-6	TRBJ2-7	NA	TRBD1	TGTGCCAGCAGCTTGCCGGGACAGGGCTACGAGCAGTACTTC	CASSLPGQGYEQYF
TRBV2	TRBJ2-5	NA	NA	TGTGCCAGCACGGAGGGCAGAGAGACCCAGTACTTC	CASTEGRETQYF
TRBV21-1	TRBJ2-7	NA	NA	TGTGCCAGCAGCAAAGAGGCCAGGGGCTACGAGCAGTACTTC	CASSKEARGYEQYF
TRBV28	TRBJ1-2	NA	NA	TGTGCCAGCAGGCCTACAGGGTTCTATGGCTACACCTTC	CASRPTGFYGYTF
TRBV9	TRBJ1-2	NA	NA	TGTGCCAGCAGCGGAGGAGAGGGACTGAGAGCTAACTATGGCTACACCTTC	CASSGGEGLRANYGYTF
TRBV30	TRBJ2-3	NA	TRBD2	TGTGCCTTGGAAAGGGCGGGAGACGATACGCAGTATTTT	CALERAGDDTQYF
TRBV5-6	TRBJ2-2	NA	TRBD2	TGTGCCAGCAGCGGGAGCGGGGGAGGGACCGGGGAGCTGTTTTTT	CASSGSGGGTGELFF
TRBV2	TRBJ1-5	NA	NA	TGTGCCAGCAGTGAACAGGCGCTGAGCACCCAGCCCCAGCATTTT	CASSEQALSTQPQHF
TRBV6-5	TRBJ2-1	NA	NA	TGTGCCAGCAGTCCACAGGGAGATGAGCAGTTCTTC	CASSPQGDEQFF
TRBV20-1	TRBJ2-3	NA	NA	TGCAGTGCTCTAGAAAGGGATACGCAGTATTTT	CSALERDTQYF
TRBV2	TRBJ1-3	NA	NA	TGTGCCAGCAGTGAAACGAGGGACGGGGGGCCTGGAAACACCATATATTTT	CASSETRDGGPGNTIYF
TRBV6-1	TRBJ2-7	NA	TRBD2	TGTGCCAGCAGTGAAGCCGGGACTAGCGTGCCTCGGCAGTACTTC	CASSEAGTSVPRQYF
TRBV7-8	TRBJ2-3	NA	TRBD2	TGTGCCAGCAGCTTATACACTAGCGGGACAAGGGCAGATACGCAGTATTTT	CASSLYTSGTRADTQYF
TRBV19	TRBJ2-3	few	NA	TGTGCCAGTAGTATAGCGGGTAGCGGGACAGCAGATACGCAGTATTTT	CASSIAGSGTADTQYF
TRBV6-5	TRBJ1-3	NA	NA	TGTGCCAGCAGTTTCTCCGGGACAGGAAACACCATATATTTT	CASSFSGTGNTIYF
TRBV24-1	TRBJ1-2	NA	NA	TGTGCCACCAGTGATCGGTCCTATGGCTACACCTTC	CATSDRSYGYTF
TRBV19	TRBJ2-1	once	NA	TGTGCCAGTAGTATAGATTTGCGTGAGCAGTTCTTC	CASSIDLREQFF
TRBV28	TRBJ1-2	NA	NA	TGTGCCAGCAGTAGGGGCACTTTCTATGGCTACACCTTC	CASSRGTFYGYTF
TRBV6-5	TRBJ1-1	NA	TRBD1	TGTGCCAGCACCCCACAGGGGCAGAACACTGAAGCTTTCTTT	CASTPQGQNTEAFF
TRBV18	TRBJ2-1	NA	NA	TGTGCCAGCTCACCTTCGGCAGGTTGGGCCAATGAGCAGTTCTTC	CASSPSAGWANEQFF
TRBV2	TRBJ2-2	NA	TRBD2	TGTGCCAGCACCGGGACTAGCCGGAACACCGGGGAGCTGTTTTTT	CASTGTSRNTGELFF
TRBV18	TRBJ1-3	NA	NA	TGTGCCAGCTCACCAGTCAGCTCTGGAAACACCATATATTTT	CASSPVSSGNTIYF
TRBV28	TRBJ1-2	NA	NA	TGTGCCAGCAACAATTACAGGGTTGGCTACACCTTC	CASNNYRVGYTF
TRBV4-1	TRBJ1-6	NA	NA	TGCGCCAGCAGCCAGGGGGGAAGCTCACCCCTCCACTTT	CASSQGGSSPLHF
TRBV5-1	TRBJ2-2	NA	NA	TGCGCCAGCAGCCTCGACAGGATTACCGGGGAGCTGTTTTTT	CASSLDRITGELFF
TRBV18	TRBJ1-2	NA	TRBD1	TGTGCCAGCTCACCAGAGACAGGGGGAGACTATGGCTACACCTTC	CASSPETGGDYGYTF
TRBV7-3	TRBJ1-1	NA	TRBD1	TGTGCCAGCAGCTTAAGTTGGGACAGCACTGAAGCTTTCTTT	CASSLSWDSTEAFF
TRBV10-3	TRBJ1-2	many	NA	TGTGCCATGGGGGCCCAGCTCGGAGGCTACACCTTC	CAMGAQLGGYTF
TRBV10-3	TRBJ2-2	NA	NA	TGTGCCATCAGTGATCTAGTCCGGCGGAAGAACACCGGGGAGCTGTTTTTT	CAISDLVRRKNTGELFF
TRBV12-3/TRBV12-4	TRBJ1-5	few	NA	TGTGCCAGCAGTTTTGGGGGCCAGCCCCAGCATTTT	CASSFGGQPQHF
TRBV5-1	TRBJ2-1	NA	TRBD1	TGCGCCAGCAGCCCCGGGACAGGAGGGGACAATGAGCAGTTCTTC	CASSPGTGGDNEQFF
TRBV29-1	TRBJ1-5	NA	TRBD1	TGCAGCGTTGTGTCAGGGGGATCTCAGCCCCAGCATTTT	CSVVSGGSQPQHF
TRBV5-1	TRBJ2-2	NA	TRBD1	TGCGCCAGCAGCCCCTGGACAGGCTCGAACACCGGGGAGCTGTTTTTT	CASSPWTGSNTGELFF
TRBV25-1	TRBJ2-1	NA	NA	TGTGCCAGCAGTCCCCCTACTCGCAATGAGCAGTTCTTC	CASSPPTRNEQFF
TRBV27	TRBJ1-5	NA	NA	TGTGCCAGCAGTACTCACCTCTACGATCAGCCCCAGCATTTT	CASSTHLYDQPQHF
TRBV9	TRBJ1-3	NA	NA	TGTGCCAGCAGCGTAAACAGGGCTGGAAACACCATATATTTT	CASSVNRAGNTIYF
TRBV11-2	TRBJ2-2	NA	NA	TGTGCCAGCAGCCCCGTTGCCGGGGAGCTGTTTTTT	CASSPVAGELFF
TRBV5-1	TRBJ1-1	NA	TRBD1	TGCGCCAGCAGCCAACGGACAGGCGCGAACACTGAAGCTTTCTTT	CASSQRTGANTEAFF
TRBV7-7	TRBJ2-2	NA	TRBD1	TGTGCTAGCAGCCCAGGGGGCTTGAACACCGGGGAGCTGTTTTTT	CASSPGGLNTGELFF
TRBV6-4	TRBJ1-1	NA	TRBD1	TGTGCCAGCAGGGCTACAGGGGCCCCGAACACTGAAGCTTTCTTT	CASRATGAPNTEAFF
TRBV9	TRBJ2-7	NA	TRBD2	TGTGCCAGCAGCGTGGGCGGGACTATCAGCGAGCAGTACTTC	CASSVGGTISEQYF
TRBV25-1	TRBJ2-2	NA	NA	TGTGCCAGCAGTGAGAGCGGCCCGACCGGGGAGCTGTTTTTT	CASSESGPTGELFF